This TCR beta chain originates from a study of T cell responses to AZD1222 COVID-19 vaccine. General study results and limits: Targeting of unmutated variant regions was reportedly seen in nearly half of spike-specific TCRs. There were repertoire samples only from the period after the peak T cell response. There were mostly white British donors and more females than males, and clonal diversity was possibly underestimated.

Sequencing used immunoSEQ multiplex PCR; TCRdb keeps in-frame clones, though not all of them. The sample has some 96,000 clones; 70% to 90% are singletons. Remarks on this clone: Its antigen is not known.

The source material was peripheral blood, sampled on day 0 of AZD1222 vaccination. The TCR was taken from an adult in good health.

The CDR3 is CASSLGAGGSSGANVLTF. CDR3 in DNA: TGCGCCAGCAGCTTGGGAGCGGGGGGTAGCTCTGGGGCCAACGTCCTGACTTTC. The chain has TRBV5-1 and TRBJ2-6; 9 nucleotides match TRBD2. This CDR3 region has 18 residues. CDR1 SGHRS and CDR2 YFSETQ come from the germline V gene. Trimming at V came to 0 bases and at J to 0 bases, leaving 4 bases not matched to a gene.